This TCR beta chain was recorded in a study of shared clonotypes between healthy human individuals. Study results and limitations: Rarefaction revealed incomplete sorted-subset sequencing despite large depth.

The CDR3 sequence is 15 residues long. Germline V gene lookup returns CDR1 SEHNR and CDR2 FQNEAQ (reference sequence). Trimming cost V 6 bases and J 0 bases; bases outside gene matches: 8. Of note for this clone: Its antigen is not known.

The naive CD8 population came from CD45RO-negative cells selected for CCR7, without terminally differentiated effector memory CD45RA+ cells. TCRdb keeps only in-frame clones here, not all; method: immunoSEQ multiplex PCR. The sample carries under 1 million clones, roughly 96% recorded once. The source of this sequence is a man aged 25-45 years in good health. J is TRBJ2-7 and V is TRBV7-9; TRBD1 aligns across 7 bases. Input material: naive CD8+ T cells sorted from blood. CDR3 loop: CASSPTGASSYEQYF. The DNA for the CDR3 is TGTGCCAGCAGTCCTACAGGGGCTAGCTCCTACGAGCAGTACTTC.